The rows below give T cell receptor beta chains drawn from one sample of a study of cytomegalovirus exposure and HLA in healthy donors. Only in-frame clones appear in the TCRdb table, and some are missing; sequencing was by immunoSEQ multiplex PCR. The table has approximately 110,000 clones, roughly 80% seen once. Sequencing was done on a sample of PBMCs. The origin of the receptors is a man aged 25-40 years in good health and CMV-seropositive. Both conserved end residues are trimmed from each CDR3. Each record gives: J gene, V gene, D gene, CDR3 protein. D genes are given only for firm matches.

TRBJ1-2	TRBV6-5	.	ASRHASGGPYGYT
TRBJ2-1	TRBV5-4	TRBD2	ASCPQREGCNEQF
TRBJ2-6	TRBV5-1	TRBD1	ASSQTGGRANVLT
TRBJ2-7	TRBV27	TRBD2	ASSFIVAGGTDEQY
TRBJ2-2	TRBV14	.	ASSQVVSAGELF
TRBJ2-5	TRBV7-8	TRBD1	ASSGTGWTQY
TRBJ2-7	TRBV5-6	.	ASNGTLNRVY
TRBJ2-2	TRBV10-1	TRBD2	ASSGSGGFGELF
TRBJ1-1	TRBV6-5	.	ASSYGGEGYTEAF
TRBJ2-1	TRBV9	TRBD2	ASSTLAGYYNEQF
TRBJ2-2	TRBV5-4	.	ASSLGQGYTGELF
.	TRBV10-3	TRBD1	AISPTGTGNYEQY
TRBJ2-1	TRBV7-9	TRBD2	SSSSLTSGLYNEQF
TRBJ2-7	TRBV2	.	ASTPGPDEQY
TRBJ1-6	TRBV5-6	.	ASSSPEARTDSPLH
TRBJ2-2	TRBV10-2	TRBD2	ASHSGGNTGELF
TRBJ1-3	TRBV7-9	.	ASSLGQILGNTIY
TRBJ1-1	TRBV6-5	TRBD1	ASISGGPRNTEAF
TRBJ2-1	TRBV5-6	.	ASSWIQGNEQF
TRBJ1-2	TRBV7-6	TRBD1	ASSEGQGGGYT
TRBJ1-1	TRBV5-5	.	ASSFTGLNTEAF
TRBJ1-2	TRBV27	.	ASSFQGQYGYT
TRBJ1-3	TRBV5-1	.	ASSYDRTGNTIY
TRBJ1-2	TRBV27	TRBD1	ASSLIGGDGYT